Listed below are T cell receptor beta chains from one sample, sequenced in a study of OX40 agonist ivuxolimab in advanced cancers. The method was immunoSEQ multiplex PCR; TCRdb's version includes in-frame clones alone and lacks a portion of them. The profile shows 66,000 or so clones, over 60% of them singletons. The specimen was CD4+ or CD8+ T cells sorted from blood, collected in a trial of the OX40 agonist ivuxolimab. The receptor source for this set is an adult with an advanced solid tumor such as melanoma, head and neck, liver or kidney cancer. CDR3s include the opening cysteine and the closing phenylalanine or tryptophan. A D gene is named only where the DNA matches it firmly. Only some rows state a clone size, as once, few, many or a class for expanded clones.

TRBJ2-2	.	TRBV28	TRBD2	CASSRSSGSRTGELFF	TGTGCCAGCAGTCGAAGTAGCGGGAGTCGGACCGGGGAGCTGTTTTTT
TRBJ2-5	.	TRBV5-1	TRBD1	CASSLVGQPGETQYF	TGCGCCAGCAGCTTGGTGGGACAGCCTGGGGAGACCCAGTACTTC
TRBJ1-5	few	TRBV29-1	TRBD1	CSAKTGGSNQPQHF	TGCAGCGCAAAAACAGGGGGTAGCAATCAGCCCCAGCATTTT
TRBJ2-1	.	TRBV6-6	TRBD2	CASLDPGGAYNEQFF	TGTGCCAGCCTTGACCCGGGGGGAGCCTACAATGAGCAGTTCTTC
TRBJ2-7	.	TRBV5-1	.	CASKKGGLVYEQYF	TGCGCCAGCAAGAAAGGGGGTCTGGTCTACGAGCAGTACTTC
TRBJ2-7	.	TRBV18	.	CASSQDRDTGQYF	TGTGCCAGCTCACAGGACCGGGACACCGGGCAGTACTTC
TRBJ1-2	many	TRBV7-2	.	CASSLADRPNYGYTF	TGTGCCAGCAGCTTAGCTGACAGGCCTAACTATGGCTACACCTTC
TRBJ1-6	.	TRBV6-6	.	CASGLEMGGSPLHF	TGTGCCAGCGGACTCGAAATGGGCGGTTCACCCCTCCACTTT
TRBJ1-1	once	TRBV29-1	TRBD1	CSVEGELGQVEAFF	TGCAGCGTTGAAGGGGAACTCGGACAGGTTGAAGCTTTCTTT
TRBJ2-2	.	TRBV18	.	CASSRENTGELFF	TGTGCCAGCTCAAGAGAGAACACCGGGGAGCTGTTTTTT
TRBJ1-2	.	TRBV5-1	.	CASSLAWGTDGYTF	TGCGCCAGCAGCTTGGCGTGGGGCACGGATGGCTACACCTTC
TRBJ1-5	few	TRBV19	TRBD1	CASSRDRGAWQPQHF	TGTGCCAGTAGCCGGGACAGGGGTGCGTGGCAGCCCCAGCATTTT
TRBJ1-2	.	TRBV6-1	.	CASNEGRIYGYTF	TGTGCCAGCAACGAGGGACGGATCTATGGCTACACCTTC
TRBJ2-2	.	TRBV7-3	TRBD1	CASSLNSPGQGTGELFF	TGTGCCAGCAGCCTAAATTCACCGGGACAGGGGACCGGGGAGCTGTTTTTT
TRBJ2-1	.	TRBV14	TRBD2	CASSASGLAGGHVF	TGTGCCAGCAGCGCAAGTGGACTAGCGGGGGGCCATGTCTTC
TRBJ2-2	.	TRBV9	.	CASSVGTGELFF	TGTGCCAGCAGCGTCGGCACCGGGGAGCTGTTTTTT
TRBJ1-6	few	TRBV6-5	.	CASSDWGSPLHF	TGTGCCAGCAGCGACTGGGGTTCACCCCTCCACTTT
TRBJ1-1	.	TRBV7-2	.	CASSSPYRVVNTEAFF	TGTGCCAGCAGCTCCCCTTACAGGGTTGTGAACACTGAAGCTTTCTTT
TRBJ2-7	once	TRBV18	TRBD2	CASLSGSGSYEQYF	TGTGCCAGCCTAAGCGGGAGTGGGTCCTACGAGCAGTACTTC
TRBJ2-1	few	TRBV19	.	CATANRVPSYNEQFF	TGTGCCACCGCGAACAGGGTACCCTCCTACAATGAGCAGTTCTTC
TRBJ1-2	few	TRBV5-1	.	CAIETVNLYGYTF	TGCGCCATTGAGACAGTTAATCTTTATGGCTACACCTTC
TRBJ1-1	few	TRBV19	TRBD1	CASSITGGTEAFF	TGTGCCAGTAGTATAACAGGGGGCACTGAAGCTTTCTTT
TRBJ1-1	.	TRBV28	.	CASVTGITEAFF	TGTGCCAGCGTCACAGGGATCACTGAAGCTTTCTTT
TRBJ2-2	.	TRBV18	.	CASSPPLALNTGELFF	TGTGCCAGCTCACCTCCCTTGGCTCTGAACACCGGGGAGCTGTTTTTT
TRBJ2-7	.	TRBV19	TRBD1	CASSPGTGLSYEQYF	TGTGCCAGTAGTCCAGGGACAGGGCTCTCCTACGAGCAGTACTTC